The entry below describes one T cell receptor beta chain. Its antigen is not identified. The data were obtained in a study of T cell clonotyping in hematopoietic cell transplantation. Whole-study results and caveats: Without cell sorting, CD4 versus CD8 contributions remain unresolved.

Measured with immunoSEQ multiplex PCR; TCRdb has only the in-frame clones, and not every one. The sample shows roughly 38,000 clones, 88% of them seen only once. In germline, CDR1 is MNHNY, CDR2 SVGAGI (reference sequence). V dropped 10 bases and J dropped 4 bases, with 10 bases sitting between them. This CDR3 comprises 11 residues. The genes are TRBV6-6 and TRBJ1-2, with D hard to call. The source material was peripheral blood mononuclear cells. This clonotype was sampled from a woman between 40 and 50 years old in good health. Some clones in this sample may be carry-over from other donors' samples. The CDR3: CATNQVYGYTF. Here the CDR3 DNA reads TGTGCCACCAACCAGGTCTATGGCTACACCTTC.